Below, one TCR beta chain is given with its context. The antigen remains unidentified. The sample belongs to a study of blood T cells in healthy people across ages. Study-level results: PBMCs went unsorted, and a conclusive naive versus antigen-experienced comparison was therefore prevented.

Germline lookup yields CDR1 SNHLY and CDR2 FYNNEI. CDR3 length: 17 residues. J was trimmed by 2 bases and V by 4 bases; bases with no gene match: 12. It was with a sample-barcoded 5' primer and a J-beta primer mix that a second PCR of roughly 7 to 12 cycles was run. Each CDR3 protein gets one entry after TCRdb re-called the 5' RACE reads with MiXCR. The table includes about 1 million distinct CDR3 sequences, approximately 25% detected once. The sample also formed part of further work on T cells of mothers and their children.

This receptor was taken from a girl aged 2-10 years in good health. The chain employs TRBV2 and TRBJ2-5; 8 bases align to TRBD2. Material: blood. The CDR3 loop is CASSGRPGGGLQETQYF. The CDR3, as DNA: TGTGCCAGCAGTGGGCGTCCTGGCGGGGGGCTACAAGAGACCCAGTACTTC.